This T cell receptor (beta chain) was obtained from a study of blood T cell repertoires in COVID-19. Turning to the study itself: The United States, Italy and Spain provided the acute and convalescent COVID-19 samples. T cells, B-cell-depleted T cells, or PBMCs provided the cDNA or gDNA that served as material.

Source study methods: Reference gene primer amplification in the assay estimated nucleated cell counts. The protocol was immunoSEQ multiplex PCR, while the TCRdb copy is restricted to in-frame clones and leaves out a portion. The V and J calls and clone size were taken over from that table, and D and trimming were inferred from the DNA. The sample lists 120,000 or so clones; 85% were seen once. After removal of 1 base from V and 7 bases from J, the junction contained 4 bases not matched to a gene. Germline CDR1 LGHNA, CDR2 YNFKEQ. CDR3 size: 14 residues. This chain joins TRBV4-2 and TRBJ1-5; 7 nucleotides align to TRBD1. The TCR comes from a woman aged 80 or older with acute or convalescent COVID-19. The sequenced sample consisted of peripheral blood. CDR3 residues: CASSQGQGGQPQHF. Here the CDR3 DNA reads TGTGCCAGCAGCCAAGGACAGGGAGGCCAGCCCCAGCATTTT.